The 2 T cell receptor beta chains listed next were all sequenced from one sample in a study of blood T cell repertoires in COVID-19. Generated by immunoSEQ multiplex PCR, the TCRdb table keeps only in-frame clones and is missing some. The table lists around 20,000 clones, roughly 88% of them singletons. The sample taken for sequencing was PBMCs or T cells enriched from blood (not recorded which). These receptor sequences come from a woman aged 25 to 39 who had recovered from COVID-19.

This chain joins TRBV6-2 or TRBV6-3 and TRBJ2-6, with 7 positions matching TRBD1. Germline CDR1 and CDR2: MNHEY and SVGEGT. Trimming at V came to 5 bases and at J to 2 bases, leaving 3 bases not matched to a gene. The CDR3 spans 15 residues. CDR3 sequence: CASSPGTAGANVLTF. Here the CDR3 DNA reads TGTGCCAGCAGTCCCGGGACAGCTGGGGCCAACGTCCTGACTTTC.

The rearrangement links TRBV29-1 to TRBJ1-1; 7 bases fit TRBD1. The trim removed 7 bases at V and 8 bases at J, leaving 10 bases unmatched. The CDR3 consists of 12 residues. CDR1 is SQVTM, CDR2 ANQGSEA, per germline. Written as DNA, the CDR3 is TGCAGCGGGGGACAGCCCCAGAGCGAAGCTTTCTTT. Amino acids: CSGGQPQSEAFF.